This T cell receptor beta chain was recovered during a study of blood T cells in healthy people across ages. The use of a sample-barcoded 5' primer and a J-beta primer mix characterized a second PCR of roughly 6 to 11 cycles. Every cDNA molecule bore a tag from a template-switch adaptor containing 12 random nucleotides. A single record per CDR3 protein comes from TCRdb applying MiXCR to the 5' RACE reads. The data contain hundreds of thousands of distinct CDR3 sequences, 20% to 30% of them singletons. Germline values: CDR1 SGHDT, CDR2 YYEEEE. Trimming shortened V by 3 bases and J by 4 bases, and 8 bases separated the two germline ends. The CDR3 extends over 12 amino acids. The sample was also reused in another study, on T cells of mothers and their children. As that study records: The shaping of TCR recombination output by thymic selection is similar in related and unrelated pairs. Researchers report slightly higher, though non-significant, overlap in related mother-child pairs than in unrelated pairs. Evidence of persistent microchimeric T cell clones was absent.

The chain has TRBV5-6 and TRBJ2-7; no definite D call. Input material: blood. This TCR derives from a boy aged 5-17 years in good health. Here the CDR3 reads CASSSTLYEQYF. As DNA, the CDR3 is TGTGCCAGCAGCTCGACACTTTACGAGCAGTACTTC.